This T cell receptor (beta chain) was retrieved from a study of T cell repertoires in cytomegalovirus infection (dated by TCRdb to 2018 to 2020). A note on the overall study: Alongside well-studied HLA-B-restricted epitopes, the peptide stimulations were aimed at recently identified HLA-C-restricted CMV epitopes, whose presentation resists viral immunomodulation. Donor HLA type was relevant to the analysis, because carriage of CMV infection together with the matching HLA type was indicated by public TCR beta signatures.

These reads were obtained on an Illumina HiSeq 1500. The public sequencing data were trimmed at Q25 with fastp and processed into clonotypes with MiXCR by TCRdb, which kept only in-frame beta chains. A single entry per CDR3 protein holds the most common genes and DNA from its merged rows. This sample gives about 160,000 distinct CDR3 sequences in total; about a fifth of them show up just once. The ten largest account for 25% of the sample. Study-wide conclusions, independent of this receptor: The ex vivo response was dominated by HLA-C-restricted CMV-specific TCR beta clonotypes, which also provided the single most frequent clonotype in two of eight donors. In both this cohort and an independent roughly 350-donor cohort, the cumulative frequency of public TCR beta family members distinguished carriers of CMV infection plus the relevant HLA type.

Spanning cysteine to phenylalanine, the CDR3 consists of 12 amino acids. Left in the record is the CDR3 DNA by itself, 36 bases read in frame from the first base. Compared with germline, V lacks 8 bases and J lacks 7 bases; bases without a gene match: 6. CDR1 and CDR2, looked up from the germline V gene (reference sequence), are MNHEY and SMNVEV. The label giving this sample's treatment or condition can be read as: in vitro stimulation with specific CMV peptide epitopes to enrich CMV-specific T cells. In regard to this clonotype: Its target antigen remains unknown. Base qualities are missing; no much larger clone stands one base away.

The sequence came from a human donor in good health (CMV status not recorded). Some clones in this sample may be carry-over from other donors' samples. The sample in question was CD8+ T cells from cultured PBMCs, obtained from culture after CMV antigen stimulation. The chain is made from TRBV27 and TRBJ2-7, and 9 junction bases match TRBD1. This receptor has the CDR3 CASGGTGFEQYF. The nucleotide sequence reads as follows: TGTGCCAGCGGAGGGACAGGGTTTGAGCAGTACTTC.